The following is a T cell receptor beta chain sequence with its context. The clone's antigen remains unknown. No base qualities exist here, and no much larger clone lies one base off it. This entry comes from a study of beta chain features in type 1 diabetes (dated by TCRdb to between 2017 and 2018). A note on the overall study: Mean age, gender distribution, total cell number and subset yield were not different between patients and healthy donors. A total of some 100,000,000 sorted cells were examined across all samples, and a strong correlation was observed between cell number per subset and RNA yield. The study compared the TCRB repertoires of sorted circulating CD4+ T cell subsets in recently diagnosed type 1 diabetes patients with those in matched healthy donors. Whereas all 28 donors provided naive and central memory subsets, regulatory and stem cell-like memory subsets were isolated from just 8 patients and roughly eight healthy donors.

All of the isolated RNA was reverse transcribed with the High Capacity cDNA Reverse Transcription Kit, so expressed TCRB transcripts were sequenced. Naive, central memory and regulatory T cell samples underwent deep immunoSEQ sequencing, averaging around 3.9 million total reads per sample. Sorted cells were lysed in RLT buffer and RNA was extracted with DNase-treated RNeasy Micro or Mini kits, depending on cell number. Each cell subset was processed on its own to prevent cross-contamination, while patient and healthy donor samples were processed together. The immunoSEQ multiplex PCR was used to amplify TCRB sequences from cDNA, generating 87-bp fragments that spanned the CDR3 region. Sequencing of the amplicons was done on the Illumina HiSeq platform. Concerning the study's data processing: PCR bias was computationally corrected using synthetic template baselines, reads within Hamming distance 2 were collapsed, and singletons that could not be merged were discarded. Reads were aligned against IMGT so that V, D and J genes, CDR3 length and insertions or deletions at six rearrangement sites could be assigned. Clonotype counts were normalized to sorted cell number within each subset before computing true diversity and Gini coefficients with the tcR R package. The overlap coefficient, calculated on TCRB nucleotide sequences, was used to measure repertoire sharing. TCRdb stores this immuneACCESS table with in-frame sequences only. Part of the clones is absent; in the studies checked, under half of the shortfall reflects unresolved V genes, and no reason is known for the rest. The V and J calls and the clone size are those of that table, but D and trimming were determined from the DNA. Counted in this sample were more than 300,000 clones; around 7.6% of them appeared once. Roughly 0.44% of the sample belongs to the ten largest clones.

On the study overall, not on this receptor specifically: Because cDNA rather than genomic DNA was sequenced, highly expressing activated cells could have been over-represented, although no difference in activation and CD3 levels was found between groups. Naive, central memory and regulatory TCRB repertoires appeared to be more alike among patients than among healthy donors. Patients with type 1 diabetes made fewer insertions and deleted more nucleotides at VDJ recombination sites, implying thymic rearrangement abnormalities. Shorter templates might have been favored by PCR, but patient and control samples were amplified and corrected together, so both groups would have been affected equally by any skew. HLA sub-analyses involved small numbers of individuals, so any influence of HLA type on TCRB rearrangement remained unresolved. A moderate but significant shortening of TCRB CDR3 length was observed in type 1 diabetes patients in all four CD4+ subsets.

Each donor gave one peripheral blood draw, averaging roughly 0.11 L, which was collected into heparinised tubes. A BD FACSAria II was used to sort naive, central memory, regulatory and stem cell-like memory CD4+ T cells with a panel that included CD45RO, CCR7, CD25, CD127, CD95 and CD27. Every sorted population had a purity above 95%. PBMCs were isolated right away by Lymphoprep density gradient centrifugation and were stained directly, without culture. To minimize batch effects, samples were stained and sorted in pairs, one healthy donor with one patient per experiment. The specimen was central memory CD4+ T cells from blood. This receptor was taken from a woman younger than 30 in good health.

In nucleotide form, the sequence is TGTGCCAGCAGCGTAGCCCTTCCGCGGGAAGGCTTCCACGAGCAGTACTTC. This encodes CASSVALPREGFHEQYF. The rearrangement combines TRBV9 with TRBJ2-7; tentative D gene TRBD2, with 6 bases matching. The germline V gene specifies SGDLS as CDR1 and YYNGEE as CDR2. The CDR3 numbers 17 residues from cysteine through phenylalanine. CDR3 DNA is the only sequence kept; it has 51 bases, read in frame from the first base. The junction shows trimming of 0 bases on V and 5 bases on J, plus 21 bases between the germline ends.